One and the same sample provided the 11 T cell receptor beta chains below, sequenced in a study of CD8 T cells in Susac syndrome. Reverse transcription of 0.5 to 1 ug RNA was carried out with random hexamers. TCRdb re-derived calls from the immunoSEQ multiplex PCR reads in MiXCR, one entry per CDR3 protein. The table lists 80,000 or so distinct CDR3 sequences, approximately 94% of them singletons, with over 0.5% in the top ten. Material: CD4+ T cells from PBMCs. The receptors shown here come from a human donor with Susac syndrome.

The chain links TRBV20-1 to TRBJ2-4; the match to TRBD1 covers 9 bases. Germline V gives CDR1 DFQATT, CDR2 SNEGSKA (reference sequence). Trimming took 2 bases from V and 7 from J; bases not matched to a gene: 9. The CDR3 loop spans 15 amino acids. In DNA form, the CDR3 reads TGCAGTGCTAGAACGCCCGGGACAGGGAGGAACATTCAGTACTTC. This translates into CSARTPGTGRNIQYF.

In this sample, this clonotype turned up once. The chain has TRBV29-1 and TRBJ2-2, with unresolved D. Trimming removed 5 bases from V and 0 bases from J, with 1 base in between. The CDR3 runs to 11 residues. In germline, CDR1 is SQVTM, CDR2 ANQGSEA. The CDR3 sequence: CSVSNTGELFF. CDR3 bases: TGCAGCGTTTCGAACACCGGGGAGCTGTTTTTT.

The count of this clonotype is one. The chain joins TRBV29-1 to TRBJ1-3, with 7 bases matching TRBD1. Germline CDR1 is SQVTM and CDR2 is ANQGSEA. This CDR3 comprises 16 residues. V shed 4 bases, J shed 3 bases, and the junction held 12 bases outside the gene matches. The CDR3 loop is CSVVGTAGAFGNTIYF. DNA for the CDR3: TGCAGCGTTGTGGGGACAGCGGGAGCCTTTGGAAACACCATATATTTT. The variable domain in full, with the rest retrieved from reference TRBV29-1 and TRBJ1-3, is SAVISQKPSRDICQRGTSLTIQCQVDSQVTMMFWYRQQPGQSLTLIATANQGSEATYESGFVIDKFPISRPNLTFSTLTVSNMSPEDSSIYLCSVVGTAGAFGNTIYFGEGSWLTVV.

The chain links TRBV29-1 to TRBJ2-5; D is perhaps TRBD2 (7 bases). The CDR3 length is 16 residues. Trimming stripped 4 bases from V and 4 bases from J, with 22 bases between. Germline V gene sequence: CDR1 SQVTM, CDR2 ANQGSEA. CDR3 amino acids: CSVARSRGARAETQYF. The CDR3 DNA reads TGCAGCGTTGCGAGATCACGGGGGGCTCGGGCAGAGACCCAGTACTTC.

V gene TRBV20-1 combines with J gene TRBJ2-3, with no clear D. Germline CDR1 and CDR2: DFQATT and SNEGSKA (reference sequence). V was cut by 5 bases and J by 0 bases, with 15 bases left in between. There are 15 residues in the CDR3. This CDR3 is CSAPPLTHSTDTQYF. CDR3 coding DNA: TGCAGTGCTCCCCCGCTTACACATAGCACAGATACGCAGTATTTT.

This clonotype is a singleton in its sample. J is TRBJ2-1 and V is TRBV24-1; TRBD2 agrees at 10 bases. Germline CDR1 reads KGHDR; CDR2 reads SFDVKD. The length of the CDR3 is 16 residues. J was trimmed by 8 bases and V by 4 bases; bases with no gene match: 10. Here the CDR3 reads CATSDNIAGGGYEQFF. The CDR3 DNA follows: TGTGCCACCAGTGACAATATAGCGGGAGGAGGTTATGAGCAGTTCTTC.

V is TRBV30 and J is TRBJ2-7; TRBD1 matches 9 bases. Germline CDR1 is GTSNPN and CDR2 is SVGIG (reference sequence). This CDR3 has 15 residues. J was trimmed by 7 bases and V by 1 base; bases with no gene match: 11. CDR3 sequence reads: CAWSAPGQGGREQYF. In DNA form, the CDR3 reads TGTGCCTGGAGTGCCCCGGGACAGGGAGGAAGGGAGCAGTACTTC.

V gene TRBV30 combines with J gene TRBJ1-1, with 9 bases fitting TRBD1. This CDR3 contains 14 residues. Germline trimming cut 2 bases from V and 1 base from J; bases unmatched to any gene: 2. CDR1 GTSNPN and CDR2 SVGIG come from the germline V gene (reference sequence). In nucleotides, the CDR3 is TGTGCCTGGAGTCCGGGACAGGGGAACACTGAAGCTTTCTTT. Translated, it gives CAWSPGQGNTEAFF.

The chain couples TRBV19 to TRBJ2-7, with a weak D call TRBD2 (6 bases). The CDR3 length is 14 residues. Germline lookup yields CDR1 LNHDA and CDR2 SQIVND (reference sequence). V shed 6 bases and J shed 4 bases, with 16 bases lying between them. CDR3 in amino acids: CASSRLVDQYEQYF. The CDR3 DNA reads TGTGCCAGTAGCCGACTAGTAGATCAATACGAGCAGTACTTC.

The CDR3 DNA is TGTGCCAGTGCAGGGCTTTGGAATGGCTACACCTTC. Its translation: CASAGLWNGYTF. The chain couples TRBV19 to TRBJ1-2, with D possibly being TRBD1 (5 bases). Germline values: CDR1 LNHDA, CDR2 SQIVND (reference sequence). The length of the CDR3 is 12 residues. The V and J ends lost 8 bases and 6 bases respectively, with 13 bases between them. Full variable domain (remainder filled in from reference TRBV19 and TRBJ1-2): DGGITQSPKYLFRKEGQNVTLSCEQNLNHDAMYWYRQDPGQGLRLIYYSQIVNDFQKGDIAEGYSVSREKKESFPLTVTSAQKNPTAFYLCASAGLWNGYTFGSGTRLTVV.

The chain links TRBV29-1 to TRBJ2-5; no definite D call. V was trimmed by 3 bases and J by 7 bases, leaving 9 bases between them. Germline V gene data show CDR1 as SQVTM and CDR2 as ANQGSEA. There are 11 residues in the CDR3. Written as DNA, the CDR3 is TGCAGCGTTGAGAAGAAGGCGACCCAGTACTTC. Translation: CSVEKKATQYF.